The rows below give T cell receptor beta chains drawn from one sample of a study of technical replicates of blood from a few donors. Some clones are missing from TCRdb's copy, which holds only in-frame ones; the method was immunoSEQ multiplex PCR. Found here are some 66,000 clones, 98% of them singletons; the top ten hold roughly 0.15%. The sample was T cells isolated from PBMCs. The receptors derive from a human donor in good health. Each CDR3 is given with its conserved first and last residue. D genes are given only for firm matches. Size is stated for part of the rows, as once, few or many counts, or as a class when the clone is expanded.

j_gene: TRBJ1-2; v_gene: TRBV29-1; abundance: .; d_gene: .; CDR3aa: CSVGEGMNYGYTF; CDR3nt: TGCAGCGTTGGGGAGGGGATGAACTATGGCTACACCTTC
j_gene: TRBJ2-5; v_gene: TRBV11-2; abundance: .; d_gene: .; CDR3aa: CASSLAGTKEYF; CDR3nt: TGTGCCAGCAGCTTAGCAGGTACCAAGGAGTACTTC
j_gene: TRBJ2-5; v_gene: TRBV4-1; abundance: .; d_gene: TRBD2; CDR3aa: CASSHWSGGGETQYF; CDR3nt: TGCGCCAGCAGCCATTGGAGCGGGGGAGGGGAGACCCAGTACTTC
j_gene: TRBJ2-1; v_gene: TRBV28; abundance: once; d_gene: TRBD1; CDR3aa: CASSGGTGKLNEQFF; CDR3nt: TGTGCCAGCAGTGGGGGGACAGGAAAATTGAATGAGCAGTTCTTC
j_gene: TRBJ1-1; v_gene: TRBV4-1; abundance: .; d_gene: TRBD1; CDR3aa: CASSPVGQGHNEAFF; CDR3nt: TGCGCCAGCAGCCCAGTAGGACAGGGGCATAATGAAGCTTTCTTT
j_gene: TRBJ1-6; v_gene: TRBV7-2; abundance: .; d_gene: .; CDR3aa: CASSHLGGSSYNSPLHF; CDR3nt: TGTGCCAGCAGTCATTTAGGGGGTAGCTCCTATAATTCACCCCTCCACTTT
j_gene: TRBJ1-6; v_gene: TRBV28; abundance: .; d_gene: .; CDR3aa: CASKSGFSPLHF; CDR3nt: TGTGCCAGCAAATCAGGGTTTTCACCCCTCCACTTT
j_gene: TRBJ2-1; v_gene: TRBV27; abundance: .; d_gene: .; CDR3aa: CASSFAPGEQFF; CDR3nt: TGTGCCAGCAGTTTCGCGCCCGGGGAGCAGTTCTTC
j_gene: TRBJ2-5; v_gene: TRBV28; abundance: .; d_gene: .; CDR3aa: CASGRVQGTQYF; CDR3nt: TGTGCCAGCGGAAGGGTGCAGGGGACCCAGTACTTC
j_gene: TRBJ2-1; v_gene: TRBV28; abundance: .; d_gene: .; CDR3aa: CASSLLYEQFF; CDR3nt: TGTGCCAGCAGTTTACTTTATGAGCAGTTCTTC
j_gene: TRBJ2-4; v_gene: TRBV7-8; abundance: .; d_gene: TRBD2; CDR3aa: CASSLNWGGAKNIQYF; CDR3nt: TGTGCCAGCAGCTTAAATTGGGGGGGGGCCAAAAACATTCAGTACTTC
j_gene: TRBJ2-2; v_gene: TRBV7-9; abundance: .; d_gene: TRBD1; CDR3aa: CASSGTVNTGELFF; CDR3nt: TGTGCCAGCAGCGGGACAGTGAACACCGGGGAGCTGTTTTTT
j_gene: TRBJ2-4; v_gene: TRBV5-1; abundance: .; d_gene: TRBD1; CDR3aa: CASSLEQGDIQYF; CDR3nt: TGCGCCAGCAGCTTGGAACAGGGGGACATTCAGTACTTC
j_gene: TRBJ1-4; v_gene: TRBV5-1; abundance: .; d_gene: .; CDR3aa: CASSLAVYNEKLFF; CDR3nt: TGCGCCAGCAGCCTAGCAGTGTATAATGAAAAACTGTTTTTT
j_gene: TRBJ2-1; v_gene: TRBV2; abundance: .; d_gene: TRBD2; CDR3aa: CASIAGEYYNEQFF; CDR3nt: TGTGCCAGCATAGCGGGGGAATACTACAATGAGCAGTTCTTC
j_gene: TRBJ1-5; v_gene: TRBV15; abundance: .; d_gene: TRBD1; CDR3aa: CATSRDRRQGARLQHF; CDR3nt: TGTGCCACCAGCAGAGATCGGAGACAGGGGGCTCGGCTCCAGCATTTT
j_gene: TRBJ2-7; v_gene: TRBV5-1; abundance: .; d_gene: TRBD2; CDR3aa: CASSNREGPRSYEQYF; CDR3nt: TGCGCCAGCAGCAACCGGGAGGGCCCTCGGTCCTACGAGCAGTACTTC
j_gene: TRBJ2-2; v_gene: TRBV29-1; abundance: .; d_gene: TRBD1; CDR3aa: CSTTHRGSGELFF; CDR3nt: TGCAGCACCACCCACAGGGGAAGCGGGGAGCTGTTTTTT
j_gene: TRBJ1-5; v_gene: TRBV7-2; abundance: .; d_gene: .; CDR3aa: CASSLGTGWQPQHF; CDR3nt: TGTGCCAGCAGCTTAGGCACCGGGTGGCAGCCCCAGCATTTT
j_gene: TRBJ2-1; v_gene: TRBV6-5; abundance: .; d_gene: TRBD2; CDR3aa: CASKGLAEQFF; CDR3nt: TGTGCCAGCAAGGGACTAGCGGAGCAGTTCTTC
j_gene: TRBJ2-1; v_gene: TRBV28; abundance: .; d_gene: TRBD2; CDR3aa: CASSLSYLAGGESSYNEQFF; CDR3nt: TGTGCCAGCAGTTTATCTTACCTAGCGGGAGGGGAAAGCTCCTACAATGAGCAGTTCTTC
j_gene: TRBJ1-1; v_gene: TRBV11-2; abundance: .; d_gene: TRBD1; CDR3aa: CASSLARGTEAFF; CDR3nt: TGTGCCAGCAGCTTAGCCAGGGGGACTGAAGCTTTCTTT
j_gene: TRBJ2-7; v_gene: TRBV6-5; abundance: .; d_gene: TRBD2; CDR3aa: CASRGTSWSYEQYF; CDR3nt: TGTGCCAGCCGAGGGACTAGCTGGTCCTACGAGCAGTACTTC
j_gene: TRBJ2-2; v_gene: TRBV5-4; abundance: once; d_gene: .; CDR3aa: CASSLAFGRAGELFF; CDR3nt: TGTGCCAGCAGCTTGGCCTTTGGCAGGGCCGGGGAGCTGTTTTTT
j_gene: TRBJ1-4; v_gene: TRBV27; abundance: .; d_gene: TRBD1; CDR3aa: CASSIRFVGTGGEKLFF; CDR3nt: TGTGCCAGCAGTATACGGTTTGTCGGGACAGGGGGCGAAAAACTGTTTTTT
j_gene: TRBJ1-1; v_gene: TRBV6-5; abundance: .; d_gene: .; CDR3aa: CASSYSSLQGTTEAFF; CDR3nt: TGTGCCAGCAGTTACTCGTCCCTTCAGGGGACCACTGAAGCTTTCTTT
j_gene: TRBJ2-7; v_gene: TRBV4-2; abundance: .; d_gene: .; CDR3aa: CASSQDKLGAYEQYF; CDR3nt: TGTGCCAGCAGCCAAGATAAACTGGGCGCCTACGAGCAGTACTTC
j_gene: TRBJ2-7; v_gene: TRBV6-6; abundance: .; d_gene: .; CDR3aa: CASGQGTYEQYF; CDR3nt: TGTGCCAGCGGTCAGGGCACTTACGAGCAGTACTTC
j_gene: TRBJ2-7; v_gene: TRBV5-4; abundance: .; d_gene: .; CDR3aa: CASSFRDSEQYF; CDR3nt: TGTGCCAGCAGCTTCAGGGACTCCGAGCAGTACTTC
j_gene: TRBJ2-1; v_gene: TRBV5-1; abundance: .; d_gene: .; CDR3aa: CASSRDTPANEQFF; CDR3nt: TGCGCCAGCTCCCGGGACACGCCAGCCAATGAGCAGTTCTTC
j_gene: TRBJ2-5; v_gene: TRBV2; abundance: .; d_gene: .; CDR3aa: CASIGVHEGSRETQYF; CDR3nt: TGTGCCAGCATAGGAGTACATGAGGGTTCCAGGGAGACCCAGTACTTC